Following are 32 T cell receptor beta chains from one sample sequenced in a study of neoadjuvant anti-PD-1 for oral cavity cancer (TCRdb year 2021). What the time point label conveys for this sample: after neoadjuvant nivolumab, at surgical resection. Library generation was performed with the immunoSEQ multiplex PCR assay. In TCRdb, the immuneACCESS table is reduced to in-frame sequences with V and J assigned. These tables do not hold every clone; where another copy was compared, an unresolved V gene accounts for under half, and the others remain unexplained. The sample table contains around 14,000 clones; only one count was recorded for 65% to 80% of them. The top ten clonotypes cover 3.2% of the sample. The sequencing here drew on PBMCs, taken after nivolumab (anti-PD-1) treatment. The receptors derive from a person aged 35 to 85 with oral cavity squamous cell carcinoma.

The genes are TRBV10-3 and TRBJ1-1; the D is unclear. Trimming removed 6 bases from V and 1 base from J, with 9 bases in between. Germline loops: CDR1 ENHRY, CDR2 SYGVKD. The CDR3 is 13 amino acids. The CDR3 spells CAIRLEENTEAFF. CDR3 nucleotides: TGTGCCATCAGATTGGAGGAGAACACTGAAGCTTTCTTT.

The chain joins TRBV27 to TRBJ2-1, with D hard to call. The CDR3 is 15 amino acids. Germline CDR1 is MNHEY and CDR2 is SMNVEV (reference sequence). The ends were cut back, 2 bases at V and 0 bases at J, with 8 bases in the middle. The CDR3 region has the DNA TGTGCCAGCAGTTTAGACCAAATCTCCTACAATGAGCAGTTCTTC. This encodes CASSLDQISYNEQFF.

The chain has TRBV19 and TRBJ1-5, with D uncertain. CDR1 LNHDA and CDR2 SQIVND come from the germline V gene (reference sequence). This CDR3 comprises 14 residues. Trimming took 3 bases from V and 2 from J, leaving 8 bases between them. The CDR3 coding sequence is TGTGCCAGTAGTATCCAGAGCCGCAATCAGCCCCAGCATTTT. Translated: CASSIQSRNQPQHF.

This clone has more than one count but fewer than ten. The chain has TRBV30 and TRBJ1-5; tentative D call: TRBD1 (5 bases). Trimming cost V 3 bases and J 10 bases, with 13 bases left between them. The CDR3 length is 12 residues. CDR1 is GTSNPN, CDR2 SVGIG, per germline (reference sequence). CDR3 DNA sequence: TGTGCCTGGAGCCGGAGTCAGGGTCCCCAGCATTTT. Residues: CAWSRSQGPQHF.

For the CDR3, the DNA is TGTGCCAGCAGCTTAGGTTTCGGGACGGCACTTAACACCGGGGAGCTGTTTTTT. Its protein is CASSLGFGTALNTGELFF. The gene calls are TRBV11-2 and TRBJ2-2, with D tentatively TRBD1 or TRBD2 (5 bases each). V dropped 1 base and J dropped 2 bases, with 17 bases sitting between them. The CDR3 sequence is 18 residues long. From germline, CDR1 is SGHAT and CDR2 FQNNGV.

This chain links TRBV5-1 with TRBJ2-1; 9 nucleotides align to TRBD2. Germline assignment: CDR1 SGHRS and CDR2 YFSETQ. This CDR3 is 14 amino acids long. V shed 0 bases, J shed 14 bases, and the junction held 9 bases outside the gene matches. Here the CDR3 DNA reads TGCGCCAGCAGCTTGGGCGGACTAGCGAGAATTAAGTTCTTC. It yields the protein CASSLGGLARIKFF.

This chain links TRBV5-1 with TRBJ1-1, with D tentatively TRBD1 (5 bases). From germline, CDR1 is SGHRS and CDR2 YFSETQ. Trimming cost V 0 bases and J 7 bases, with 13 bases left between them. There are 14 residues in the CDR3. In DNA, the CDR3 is TGCGCCAGCAGCTTGGAGGCACGGGGGAATGAAGCTTTCTTT. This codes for CASSLEARGNEAFF.

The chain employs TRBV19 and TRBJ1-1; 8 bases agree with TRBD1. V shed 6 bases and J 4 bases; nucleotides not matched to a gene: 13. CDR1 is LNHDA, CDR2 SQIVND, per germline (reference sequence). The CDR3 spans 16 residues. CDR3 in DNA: TGTGCCAGTAGCCTGCAGGGGGCTGGATTAAGCACTGAAGCTTTCTTT. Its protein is CASSLQGAGLSTEAFF.

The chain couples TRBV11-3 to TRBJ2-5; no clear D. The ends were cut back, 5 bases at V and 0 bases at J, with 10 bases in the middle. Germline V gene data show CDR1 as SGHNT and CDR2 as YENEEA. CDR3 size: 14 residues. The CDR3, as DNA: TGTGCCAGCAGCGCCGGAACTTACCAAGAGACCCAGTACTTC. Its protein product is CASSAGTYQETQYF.

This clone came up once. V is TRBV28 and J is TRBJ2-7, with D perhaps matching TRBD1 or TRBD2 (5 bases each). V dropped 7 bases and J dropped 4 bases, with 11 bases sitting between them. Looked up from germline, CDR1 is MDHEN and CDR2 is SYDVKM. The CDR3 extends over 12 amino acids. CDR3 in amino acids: CASTRGRYEQYF. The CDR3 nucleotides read TGTGCCAGCACCCGGGGACGTTACGAGCAGTACTTC. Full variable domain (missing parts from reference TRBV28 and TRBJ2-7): DVKVTQSSRYLVKRTGEKVFLECVQDMDHENMFWYRQDPGLGLRLIYFSYDVKMKEKGDIPEGYSVSREKKERFSLILESASTNQTSMYLCASTRGRYEQYFGPGTRLTVT.

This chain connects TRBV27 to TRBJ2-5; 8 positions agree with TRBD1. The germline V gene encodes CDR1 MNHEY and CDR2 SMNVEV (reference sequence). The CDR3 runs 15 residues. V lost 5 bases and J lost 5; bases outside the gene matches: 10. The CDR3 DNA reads TGTGCCAGCAGTCTCAGCCAGGGGGCAAAGGAGACCCAGTACTTC. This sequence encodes CASSLSQGAKETQYF.

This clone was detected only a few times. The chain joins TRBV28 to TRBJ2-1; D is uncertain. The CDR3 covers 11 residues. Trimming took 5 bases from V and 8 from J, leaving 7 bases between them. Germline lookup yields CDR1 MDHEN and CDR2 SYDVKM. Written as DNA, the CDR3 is TGTGCCAGCAGTCGTCGGGATGAGCAGTTCTTC. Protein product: CASSRRDEQFF.

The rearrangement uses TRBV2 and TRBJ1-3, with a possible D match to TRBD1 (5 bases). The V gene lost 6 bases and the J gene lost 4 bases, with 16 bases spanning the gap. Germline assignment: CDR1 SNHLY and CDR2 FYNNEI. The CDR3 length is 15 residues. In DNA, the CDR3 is TGTGCCAGCAGGGCCCAGGGCCGTTTGGGAAACACCATATATTTT. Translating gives CASRAQGRLGNTIYF.

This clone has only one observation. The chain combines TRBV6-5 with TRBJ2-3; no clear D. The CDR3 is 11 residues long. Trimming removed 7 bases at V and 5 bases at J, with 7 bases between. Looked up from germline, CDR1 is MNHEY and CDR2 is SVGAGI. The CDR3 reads CASTLGDTQYF. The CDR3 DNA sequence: TGTGCCAGCACCCTGGGAGATACGCAGTATTTT.

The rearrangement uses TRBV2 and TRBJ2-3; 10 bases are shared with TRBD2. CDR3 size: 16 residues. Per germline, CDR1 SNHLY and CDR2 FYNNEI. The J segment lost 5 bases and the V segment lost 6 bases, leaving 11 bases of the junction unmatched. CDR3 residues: CASSVGLAGVLDTQYF. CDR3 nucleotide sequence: TGTGCCAGCAGCGTTGGTCTAGCGGGAGTCCTAGATACGCAGTATTTT.

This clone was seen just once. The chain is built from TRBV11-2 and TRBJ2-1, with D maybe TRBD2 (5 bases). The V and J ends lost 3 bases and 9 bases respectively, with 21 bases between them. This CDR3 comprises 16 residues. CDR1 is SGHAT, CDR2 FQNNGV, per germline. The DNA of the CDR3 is TGTGCCAGCAGCTTTACGGTGGACTCGCGGATGGGTGAGCAGTTCTTC. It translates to CASSFTVDSRMGEQFF.

CDR3 in DNA: TGTGCCAGCAGCCAATCCAGGGTTGGGACTGAAGCTTTCTTT. Its protein product is CASSQSRVGTEAFF. The chain links TRBV6-5 to TRBJ1-1, with a possible D match to TRBD1 (5 bases). CDR3 length: 14 residues. Trimming left V 6 bases short and J 5 bases short, with 16 bases between. The germline V gene has CDR1 MNHEY and CDR2 SVGAGI.

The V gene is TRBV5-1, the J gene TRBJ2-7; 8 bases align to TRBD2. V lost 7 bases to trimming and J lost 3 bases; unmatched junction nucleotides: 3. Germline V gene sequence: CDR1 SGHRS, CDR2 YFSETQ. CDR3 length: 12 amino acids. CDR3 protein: CASAGGDYEQYF. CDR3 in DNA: TGCGCCAGCGCGGGAGGAGACTACGAGCAGTACTTC.

The CDR3 protein is CASSPGDRGSYEQYF. CDR3 nucleotides: TGTGCCAGCAGTCCTGGGGACAGGGGATCCTACGAGCAGTACTTC. This sequence joins TRBV28 and TRBJ2-7, with 10 positions matching TRBD1. The CDR3 consists of 15 residues. V lost 5 bases, J lost 1 base, and 5 bases stayed unmatched. Germline values: CDR1 MDHEN, CDR2 SYDVKM.

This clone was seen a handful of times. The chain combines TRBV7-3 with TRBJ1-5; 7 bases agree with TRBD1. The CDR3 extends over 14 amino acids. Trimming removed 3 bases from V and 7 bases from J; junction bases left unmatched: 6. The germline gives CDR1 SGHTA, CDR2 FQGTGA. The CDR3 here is CASSFYRGGQPQHF. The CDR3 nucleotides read TGTGCCAGCAGCTTTTACAGGGGCGGCCAGCCCCAGCATTTT.

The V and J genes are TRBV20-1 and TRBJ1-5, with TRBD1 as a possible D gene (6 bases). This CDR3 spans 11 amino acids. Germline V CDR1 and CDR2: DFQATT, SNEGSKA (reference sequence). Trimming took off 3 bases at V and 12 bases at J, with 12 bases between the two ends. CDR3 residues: CSASPDRYQHF. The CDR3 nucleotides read TGCAGTGCTAGTCCGGACAGATACCAGCATTTT.

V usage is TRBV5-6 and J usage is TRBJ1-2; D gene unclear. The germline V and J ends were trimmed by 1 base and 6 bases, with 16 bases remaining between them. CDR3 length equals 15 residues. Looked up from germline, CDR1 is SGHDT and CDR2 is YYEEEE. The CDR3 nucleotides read TGTGCCAGCAGCTTGAATCCCCGAGGGCTCAATGGCTACACCTTC. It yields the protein CASSLNPRGLNGYTF.

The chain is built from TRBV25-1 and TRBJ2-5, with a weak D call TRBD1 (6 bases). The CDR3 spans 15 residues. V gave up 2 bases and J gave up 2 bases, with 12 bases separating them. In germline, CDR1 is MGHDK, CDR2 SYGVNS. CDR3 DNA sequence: TGTGCCAGCAGTGAACCCACAGGGTCACAAGAGACCCAGTACTTC. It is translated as CASSEPTGSQETQYF.

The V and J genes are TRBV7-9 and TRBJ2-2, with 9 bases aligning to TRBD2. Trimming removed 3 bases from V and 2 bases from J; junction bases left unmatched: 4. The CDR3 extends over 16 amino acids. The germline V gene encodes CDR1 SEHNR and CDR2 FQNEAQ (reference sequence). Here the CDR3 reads CASSFSSGANTGELFF. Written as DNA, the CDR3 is TGTGCCAGCAGCTTCTCTAGCGGGGCAAACACCGGGGAGCTGTTTTTT.

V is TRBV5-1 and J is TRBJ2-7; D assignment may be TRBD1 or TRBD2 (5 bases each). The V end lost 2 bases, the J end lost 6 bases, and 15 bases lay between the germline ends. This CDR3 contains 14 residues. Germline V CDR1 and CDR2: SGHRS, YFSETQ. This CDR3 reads CASSLGDDRGEQYF. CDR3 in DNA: TGCGCCAGCAGCTTAGGGGACGACCGCGGCGAGCAGTACTTC. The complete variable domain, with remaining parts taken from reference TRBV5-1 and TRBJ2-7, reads KAGVTQTPRYLIKTRGQQVTLSCSPISGHRSVSWYQQTPGQGLQFLFEYFSETQRNKGNFPGRFSGRQFSNSRSEMNVSTLELGDSALYLCASSLGDDRGEQYFGPGTRLTVT.

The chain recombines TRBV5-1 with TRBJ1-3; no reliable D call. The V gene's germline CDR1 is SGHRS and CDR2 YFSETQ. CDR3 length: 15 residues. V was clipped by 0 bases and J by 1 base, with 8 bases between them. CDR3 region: CASSLGGGSGNTIYF. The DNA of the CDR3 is TGCGCCAGCAGCTTGGGAGGTGGTTCTGGAAACACCATATATTTT.

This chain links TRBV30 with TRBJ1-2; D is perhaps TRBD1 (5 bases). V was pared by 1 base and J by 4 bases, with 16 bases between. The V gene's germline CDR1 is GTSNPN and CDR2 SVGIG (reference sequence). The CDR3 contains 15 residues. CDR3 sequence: CAWSGIGTGVYGYTF. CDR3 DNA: TGTGCCTGGAGTGGGATCGGGACGGGAGTCTATGGCTACACCTTC.

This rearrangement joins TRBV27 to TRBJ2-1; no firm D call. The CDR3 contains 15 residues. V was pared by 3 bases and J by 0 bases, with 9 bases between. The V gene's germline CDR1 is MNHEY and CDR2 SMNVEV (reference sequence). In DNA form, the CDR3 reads TGTGCCAGCAGTTTGAGCCAGAACTCCTACAATGAGCAGTTCTTC. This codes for CASSLSQNSYNEQFF.

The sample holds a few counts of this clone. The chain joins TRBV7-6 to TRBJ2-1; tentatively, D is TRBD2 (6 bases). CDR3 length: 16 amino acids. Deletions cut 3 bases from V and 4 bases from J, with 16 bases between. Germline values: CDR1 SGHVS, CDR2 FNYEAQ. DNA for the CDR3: TGTGCCAGCAGCTTGGCGAGCGCGGGAACTTACAATGAGCAGTTCTTC. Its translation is CASSLASAGTYNEQFF.

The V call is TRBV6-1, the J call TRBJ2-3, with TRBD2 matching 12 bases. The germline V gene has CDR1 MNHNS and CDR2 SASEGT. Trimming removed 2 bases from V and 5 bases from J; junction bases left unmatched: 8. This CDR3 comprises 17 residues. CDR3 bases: TGTGCCAGCAGTGAAAGCGCGAGACTAGCGGGAGAAGATACGCAGTATTTT. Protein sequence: CASSESARLAGEDTQYF.

The CDR3 DNA sequence: TGTGCCAGCAGTTTAATAAGGACAGGGGGCTATTACACTGAAGCTTTCTTT. Protein product: CASSLIRTGGYYTEAFF. The chain has TRBV28 and TRBJ1-1, with TRBD1 matching over 11 bases. The CDR3 spans 17 residues. Germline lookup yields CDR1 MDHEN and CDR2 SYDVKM. The V segment lost 2 bases and the J segment 3 bases; nucleotides outside the gene matches: 8. Full variable domain (missing parts from reference TRBV28 and TRBJ1-1): DVKVTQSSRYLVKRTGEKVFLECVQDMDHENMFWYRQDPGLGLRLIYFSYDVKMKEKGDIPEGYSVSREKKERFSLILESASTNQTSMYLCASSLIRTGGYYTEAFFGQGTRLTVV.

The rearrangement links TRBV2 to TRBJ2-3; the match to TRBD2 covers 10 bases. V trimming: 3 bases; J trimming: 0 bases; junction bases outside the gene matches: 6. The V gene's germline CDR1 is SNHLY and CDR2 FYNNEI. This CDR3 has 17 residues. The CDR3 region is CASSDLAGASSTDTQYF. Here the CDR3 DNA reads TGTGCCAGCAGTGACCTAGCGGGAGCCTCTAGCACAGATACGCAGTATTTT.